This entry is about one T cell receptor (beta chain). The clone's antigen remains unknown. Base qualities were left out, and no much larger clone turns up one base away. Receptor amplification or capture employed the immunoSEQ multiplex PCR assay. High-throughput TCR-beta CDR3 sequencing of genomic DNA from most patients was performed by Adaptive Biotechnologies. In the original analysis: TCR sequencing data for some 19 patients were retrieved from Adaptive's ImmunoSEQ software; a few other patients were processed with MiXCR and VDJtools. CDR3 nucleotide sequences shared between donor and recipient were removed because the origin of such sequences could not be assigned. Alloreactive clones required at least 2-fold expansion over unstimulated cells and minimum CFSE-low frequency of 0.002% (template counts) or 0.001% (read counts). A clone was considered mappable if detected in the sequenced pre-transplant spleen, lymph node, or MLR CFSE-low populations of the donor or recipient. Cumulative frequency of alloreactive clones was calculated as a percentage of all sequences weighted by copy number. TCRdb provides this immuneACCESS table in a form limited to in-frame rearrangements. Some clones are lacking; in checked studies, under half of them reflect an unresolved V gene, and why the rest are absent is not known. That table supplies the V and J calls and clone size; D and trimming were determined from the DNA. The sample table contains under 25,000 clones; only one count was recorded for around nine tenths of them. The top ten clonotypes cover about half of the sample.

These data are taken from a study of graft-versus-host responses after intestinal transplantation (TCRdb year 2021). About the investigation overall: The transplants that recipients received were multivisceral, liver-intestinal, or isolated intestinal. A peak of at least 4% donor T cells among recipient peripheral blood mononuclear cells was the definition used for donor T cell macrochimerism. Every recipient was given anti-thymocyte globulin induction, then maintenance tacrolimus and steroids for about 3 years. Samples from three later patients were sequenced in-house on an Illumina MiSeq with MiXCR processing rather than by the commercial service. After intestinal transplantation, graft-versus-host and host-versus-graft alloreactive T cell clones were followed in the graft, circulation and bone marrow using bulk TCR-beta CDR3 sequencing. To identify alloreactive clones, pre-transplant mixed lymphocyte reaction products were sequenced and then compared with unstimulated pre-transplant donor and recipient T cells. A cohort of 24 intestinal transplant recipients, including one retransplant, was enrolled, and a few patients lacking pretransplant specimens were excluded. Overall study results and their limits: In patients with donor T cell macrochimerism, the allografts had high GvH to HvG T cell clonal ratios. GvH clones were detected in recipient bone marrow, and some of these GvH clones were observed earlier in ileal mucosa or blood, consistent with an intestinal mucosal origin. Conclusions were limited by the relatively low number and heterogeneity of intestinal transplant patients. Peak levels of circulating GvH clones were associated with declines in HvG clones early after transplant.

After transplant, bone marrow was aspirated from the posterior iliac crest or from another site selected by the physician. The junction shows trimming of 6 bases on V and 0 bases on J, plus 12 bases between the germline ends. Taken from cysteine to phenylalanine, the CDR3 has 15 residues. CDR3 DNA only is kept here, 45 bases in frame from base 1. CDR1 is given as MNHEY and CDR2 as SMNVEV, both from the germline V gene (reference sequence). Sequenced material: bone marrow, taken approximately 120 days after transplant. The chain couples TRBV27 to TRBJ1-3; no D segment can be confidently identified. The sequence derives from a human patient who received an intestinal transplant, so some T cells may come from the graft donor. The nucleotide sequence is TGTGCCAGCAGGCTCGGACCGAGCTCTGGAAACACCATATATTTT. The resulting protein is CASRLGPSSGNTIYF.